What follows is one T cell receptor (beta chain) and its context. Antigen unknown. Reverse transcription of roughly 0.45 to 1 ug RNA used random hexamers. Multiplex PCR with immunoSEQ amplified the TCR beta CDR3 across 54 Vbeta and 13 Jbeta. TCRdb re-analysed the immunoSEQ multiplex PCR reads in MiXCR, keeping a single row per CDR3 protein. This sample carries more than 150,000 distinct CDR3 sequences, roughly 94% of them seen once, and the ten largest clones take more than 0.07%. Germline values: CDR1 SGDLS, CDR2 YYNGEE. The CDR3 is 13 residues long. V lost 2 bases, J lost 4 bases, and 9 bases lay in between. CD8+ and CD4+ T cells taken from blood had their TCR beta sequenced. Controls comprised healthy donors matched for age and sex. This sample is part of a study of CD8 T cells in Susac syndrome. Whole-study results and caveats: The TCR sequencing and HLA analysis in the study involved a relatively small number of individuals, as the study acknowledged.

The sample comprised CD4+ T cells from PBMCs. The chain carries TRBV9 and TRBJ2-5; D not resolved. The TCR sequence derives from a human donor in good health. The chain's CDR3 is CASSVGGSETQYF. The CDR3 nucleotides are TGTGCCAGCAGCGTCGGCGGCTCAGAGACCCAGTACTTC.